The rows below give T cell receptor beta chains drawn from one sample of a study of spatial heterogeneity in lung cancer. One entry per CDR3 protein results from TCRdb running MiXCR on the 5' RACE reads. The data contain about 48,000 distinct CDR3 sequences, approximately 5.3% of them singletons. The sample consisted of PBMCs, taken at surgery. Receptor source: a male donor with early-stage non-small cell lung cancer. Both conserved end residues are part of each CDR3. The D gene is left open where the match is weak. A clone size is listed for some rows: how often the clone was seen (once, few, many), or a class if it is expanded.

v_gene,j_gene,d_gene,abundance,CDR3nt,CDR3aa
TRBV20-1,TRBJ2-6,-,many,TGCAGTGCAGTCTCTGGGGCCAACGTCCTGACTTTC,CSAVSGANVLTF
TRBV20-1,TRBJ1-5,-,many,TGCAGTGCCCGGGCAGGGGTAAATCAGCCCCAGCATTTT,CSARAGVNQPQHF
TRBV5-1,TRBJ1-3,-,many,TGCGCCAGCAGCTTAGGAGTACTCTCTGGAAACACCATATATTTT,CASSLGVLSGNTIYF
TRBV3-1,TRBJ2-7,-,few,TGTGCCAGCAGCCAAGACCCGGGAAGAAGCTCCTACGAGCAGTACTTC,CASSQDPGRSSYEQYF
TRBV4-2,TRBJ2-2,-,many,TGTGCCAGCAGCCCGGCGGGGAGGAACACCGGGGAGCTGTTTTTT,CASSPAGRNTGELFF
TRBV6-6,TRBJ1-2,-,many,TGTGCCAGCAGTTACTCTTCCAGGATGGGAGGCTACACCTTC,CASSYSSRMGGYTF
TRBV7-2,TRBJ2-1,TRBD2,many,TGTGCCAGCAGCTTGGGGGGTAGCGGGTTATACAATGAGCAGTTCTTC,CASSLGGSGLYNEQFF
TRBV5-4,TRBJ2-6,-,many,TGTGCCAGCAGCTTGGCTGGGGTACTGGGGGCCAACGTCCTGACTTTC,CASSLAGVLGANVLTF
TRBV6-2/TRBV6-3,TRBJ2-1,-,many,TGTGCCAGCAGTTATCGGACAGGGAGGGATGAGCAGTTCTTC,CASSYRTGRDEQFF
TRBV7-4,TRBJ2-4,-,many,TGTGCCAGCAGCTTAGCGGGAGTATCCTTTTATATCGATTATGCCAAAAACATTCAGTACTTC,CASSLAGVSFYIDYAKNIQYF
TRBV4-1,TRBJ1-2,-,many,TGCGCCAGCAGCCAGGTGGGGGCCGGCCCGGGCTACACCTTC,CASSQVGAGPGYTF
TRBV20-1,TRBJ2-7,TRBD2,-,TGCAGTGCTAGACCCCCCCCCGGGAGGCGCCGAAGCTCCTACGAGCAGTACTTC,CSARPPPGRRRSSYEQYF
TRBV10-3,TRBJ1-2,-,many,TGTGCCATCAGTCGGGGGGCGAACTATGGCTACACCTTC,CAISRGANYGYTF
TRBV6-6,TRBJ2-2,TRBD2,many,TGTGCCAGCCAGGCCTCAGCGGGACTAGGAAAAACCGGGGAGCTGTTTTTT,CASQASAGLGKTGELFF
TRBV2,TRBJ2-1,TRBD2,many,TGTGCCAGCGCGGGACTAGCGGGCAATGAGCAGTTCTTC,CASAGLAGNEQFF
TRBV27,TRBJ2-6,-,many,TGTGCCAGCAGCCCGAGCTCTGGGGCCAACGTCCTGACTTTC,CASSPSSGANVLTF
TRBV12-3/TRBV12-4,TRBJ1-1,-,many,TGTGCCAGCAGGGAACAGGGTACAACTGAAGCTTTCTTT,CASREQGTTEAFF